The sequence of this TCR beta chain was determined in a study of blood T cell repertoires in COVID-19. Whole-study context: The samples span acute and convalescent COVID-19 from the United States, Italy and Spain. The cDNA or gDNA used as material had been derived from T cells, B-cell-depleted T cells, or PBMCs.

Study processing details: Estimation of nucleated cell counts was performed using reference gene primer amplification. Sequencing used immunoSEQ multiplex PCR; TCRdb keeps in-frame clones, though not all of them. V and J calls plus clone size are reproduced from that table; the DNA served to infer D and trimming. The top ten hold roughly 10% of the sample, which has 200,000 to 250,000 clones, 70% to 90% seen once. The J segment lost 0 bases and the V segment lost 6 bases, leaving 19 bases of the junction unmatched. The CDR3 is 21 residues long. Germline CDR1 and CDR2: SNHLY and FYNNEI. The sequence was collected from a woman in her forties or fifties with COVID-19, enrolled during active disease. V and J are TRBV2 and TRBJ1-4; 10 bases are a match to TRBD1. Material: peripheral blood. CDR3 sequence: CASRVGQGGLTVLATNEKLFF. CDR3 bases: TGTGCCAGCAGAGTCGGACAGGGGGGCCTTACCGTCCTTGCAACTAATGAAAAACTGTTTTTT.